The entry below gives a single TCR beta chain sequence along with its context. What it binds is not known. The data stem from a study of OX40 agonist ivuxolimab in advanced cancers. Study summary: Cancers in dose escalation were hepatocellular, melanoma, renal cell and head and neck. Treatment received earlier with anti-PD-1, anti-PD-L1 or anti-CTLA-4 agents was allowed, and more than 30% had some. Study-level findings and limits: Fewer expanded clones were found on average in CD4+ than in CD8+ T cells.

Germline V gives CDR1 MDHEN, CDR2 SYDVKM. The CDR3 length is 13 residues. Deletions cut 8 bases from V and 0 bases from J, with 10 bases between. Blood samples were obtained at baseline, cycle 4 day 1, and cycle 7 day 1. The data were produced by immunoSEQ multiplex PCR, yet TCRdb's version contains in-frame clones alone and is incomplete. Among roughly 90,000 clones, roughly 89% were seen once, and the ten largest hold roughly 8.9%. V and J are TRBV28 and TRBJ1-1; D gene unclear. The source was CD4+ or CD8+ T cells sorted from blood, collected in a trial of the OX40 agonist ivuxolimab. The receptor's source is an adult with an advanced solid tumor such as melanoma, head and neck, liver or kidney cancer. Here the CDR3 reads CASRVPMNTEAFF. The CDR3 DNA is TGTGCCAGCCGGGTACCAATGAACACTGAAGCTTTCTTT. The complete variable domain, with remaining parts taken from reference TRBV28 and TRBJ1-1, reads DVKVTQSSRYLVKRTGEKVFLECVQDMDHENMFWYRQDPGLGLRLIYFSYDVKMKEKGDIPEGYSVSREKKERFSLILESASTNQTSMYLCASRVPMNTEAFFGQGTRLTVV.